The rows below give T cell receptor beta chains drawn from one sample of a study of cytomegalovirus exposure and HLA in healthy donors. Here immunoSEQ multiplex PCR was the method, and the copy in TCRdb shows in-frame clones only, minus some. The table lists some 150,000 clones, around nine tenths of them singletons. Sequences were obtained from PBMCs. The receptors come from a woman in her late teens or twenties in good health and CMV-seropositive. The CDR3 runs from the conserved cysteine through the conserved F or W. A D gene is named only where the DNA matches it firmly. Clone size, where shown, is once, few, many, or a class for clones that have expanded.

NA,TRBJ1-2,TRBV4-1,NA,TGCGCCAGCAGCCACAAGGTGACAGACTATGGCTACACCTTC,CASSHKVTDYGYTF
NA,TRBJ1-2,TRBV6-4,NA,TGTGCCAGCAGTGACAGGGGATATGGCTACACCTTC,CASSDRGYGYTF
TRBD2,TRBJ2-1,TRBV4-1,NA,TGCGCCAGCAGCCAAGTTACGGGGGGGCTCTACAATGAGCAGTTCTTC,CASSQVTGGLYNEQFF
NA,TRBJ1-3,TRBV5-1,NA,TGCGCCAGCAGCTTGGAAGGGGCTGGTGGAAACACCATATATTTT,CASSLEGAGGNTIYF
NA,TRBJ2-1,TRBV6-6,once,TGTGCCAGCAGTTACGCGTGGTACAATGAGCAGTTCTTC,CASSYAWYNEQFF
TRBD1,TRBJ2-2,TRBV2,NA,TGTGCCAGCAGTGCCGGACAGGGGAACACCGGGGAGCTGTTTTTT,CASSAGQGNTGELFF
NA,TRBJ1-1,TRBV6-5,NA,TGTGCCAGCAGTTACTCCGTCGACAGGAACACTGAAGCTTTCTTT,CASSYSVDRNTEAFF
TRBD1,TRBJ2-5,TRBV19,NA,TGTGCCAGTGGGGACAGACAAGAGACCCAGTACTTC,CASGDRQETQYF
NA,TRBJ2-3,TRBV29-1,once,TGCAGCGTTGGGGGGGTGCACACAGATACGCAGTATTTT,CSVGGVHTDTQYF
TRBD1,TRBJ1-1,TRBV11-2,NA,TGTGCCAGCAGCTTAGATTACAGGGGGGACACTGAAGCTTTCTTT,CASSLDYRGDTEAFF
TRBD2,TRBJ2-3,TRBV27,NA,TGTGCCAGCAGTAAACTAGCGGGAGGTTCAGATACGCAGTATTTT,CASSKLAGGSDTQYF
NA,TRBJ2-3,TRBV6-1,NA,TGTGCCAGTACTAGCACAGATACGCAGTATTTT,CASTSTDTQYF
NA,TRBJ1-3,TRBV28,NA,TGTGCCAGCAGTTTAGTGGCCCGCTCTGGAAACACCATATATTTT,CASSLVARSGNTIYF
NA,TRBJ1-2,TRBV9,NA,TGTGCCAGCAACCGAGAGGGAGGCTACACCTTC,CASNREGGYTF
NA,TRBJ2-7,TRBV10-3,NA,TGTGCCATCAAGTCCGGGAACTATATCTCCTACGAGCAGTACTTC,CAIKSGNYISYEQYF
NA,TRBJ2-2,TRBV18,NA,TGTGCCAGCGCCCGGCAGGGGCCGAGCACCGGGGAGCTGTTTTTT,CASARQGPSTGELFF
NA,TRBJ2-6,TRBV18,NA,TGTGCCAGCTCACCAACAAGTACCTCTGGGGCCAACGTCCTGACTTTC,CASSPTSTSGANVLTF
TRBD1,TRBJ2-6,TRBV28,NA,TGTGCCAGCAGTTTAAGGACAGGTGGCTTCTCTGGGGCCAACGTCCTGACTTTC,CASSLRTGGFSGANVLTF
TRBD1,TRBJ1-2,TRBV25-1,NA,TGTGCCAGCAGTGCAATGACAGGGGCCGGCAACTATGGCTACACCTTC,CASSAMTGAGNYGYTF
TRBD2,TRBJ2-5,TRBV4-3,NA,TGCGCCAGCAGCCGTATACTAGCGGAACAAGAGACCCAGTACTTC,CASSRILAEQETQYF
TRBD1,TRBJ1-5,TRBV18,once,TGTGCCAGCTCACCAGACAGGGGTCAGCCCCAGCATTTT,CASSPDRGQPQHF
NA,TRBJ1-1,TRBV6-5,NA,TGTGCCAGCATTTCCAAGGGAGGGAGTACTGAAGCTTTCTTT,CASISKGGSTEAFF
NA,TRBJ2-2,TRBV6-1,NA,TGTGCCAGCAACTTGAATTTCGGGGAGCTGTTTTTT,CASNLNFGELFF
NA,TRBJ2-7,TRBV6-1,NA,TGTGCCAGCAGTCCAGGGAAGGCGGGGTTCTACGAGCAGTACTTC,CASSPGKAGFYEQYF
TRBD1,TRBJ1-1,TRBV7-9,once,TGTGCCAGCAGCTGGGCCGACAGGGGAGGGACTGAAGCTTTCTTT,CASSWADRGGTEAFF
TRBD1,TRBJ1-2,TRBV2,NA,TGTGCCAGCAGTGGGGACAGGGTTGACTATGGCTACACCTTC,CASSGDRVDYGYTF
TRBD1,TRBJ2-2,TRBV10-3,NA,TGTGCCATCAATACCGACAGGGGTACCGGGGAGCTGTTTTTT,CAINTDRGTGELFF
NA,TRBJ1-6,TRBV18,NA,TGTGCCAGCTCAGCCGGAGGAGGGACCTATTCACCCCTCCACTTT,CASSAGGGTYSPLHF
NA,TRBJ1-6,TRBV7-3,few,TGTGCCAGCAGCCCAACAGGAAATTCACCCCTCCACTTT,CASSPTGNSPLHF
NA,TRBJ2-1,TRBV4-2,NA,TGTGCCAGCAGCCAAGATCACACTACTATATCTGAGCAGTTCTTC,CASSQDHTTISEQFF
TRBD2,TRBJ2-7,TRBV28,NA,TGTGCCAGCAGTTTATTAGCGGGAGATTACGAGCAGTACTTC,CASSLLAGDYEQYF
NA,TRBJ2-7,TRBV7-9,once,TGTGCCAGCAGCTCCCAAGAGTCCTACGAGCAGTACTTC,CASSSQESYEQYF
TRBD1,TRBJ1-6,TRBV2,few,TGTGCCAGCAGCGGGACAGGGGGCGGATCACCCCTCCACTTT,CASSGTGGGSPLHF
NA,TRBJ1-2,TRBV6-5,NA,TGTGCCAGCAGCCTACAGGGTGCCTATGGCTACACCTTC,CASSLQGAYGYTF
TRBD2,TRBJ2-1,TRBV4-1,once,TGCGCCAGCAGCCAACTAGCGGGAGAAAGTCCCTACAATGAGCAGTTCTTC,CASSQLAGESPYNEQFF
NA,TRBJ2-4,TRBV5-6,once,TGTGCCAGCAGCTTTTGGAGAGACATTCAGTACTTC,CASSFWRDIQYF
NA,TRBJ2-1,TRBV6-5,NA,TGTGCCAGCCGCCAGGTGGCGGGCCAGAATGAGCAGTTCTTC,CASRQVAGQNEQFF
NA,TRBJ1-5,TRBV28,NA,TGTGCCAGCAGTCCGCCCGGACAGAACAATCAGCCCCAGCATTTT,CASSPPGQNNQPQHF
NA,TRBJ2-7,TRBV19,NA,TGTGCCAGTAGTTCACTAGAACACGCCTCCTACGAGCAGTACTTC,CASSSLEHASYEQYF
TRBD2,TRBJ2-3,TRBV9,once,TGTGCCAGCAGCGCCGCCCTTAGCGGGAGTGGAGATACGCAGTATTTT,CASSAALSGSGDTQYF
NA,TRBJ1-2,TRBV7-2,NA,TGTGCCAGCAGCCCGATGACCGCCCAGGGTGGCTACACCTTC,CASSPMTAQGGYTF
NA,TRBJ2-7,TRBV7-2,NA,TGTGCCAGCAGCTCCGCATTGGAGCGCGCACCCTACGAGCAGTACTTC,CASSSALERAPYEQYF
TRBD1,TRBJ2-3,TRBV28,NA,TGTGCCAGCAGTTTGAGGGGACAGGGGTTATCAGATACGCAGTATTTT,CASSLRGQGLSDTQYF
NA,TRBJ2-3,TRBV5-1,NA,TGCGCCAGCAGATACCAAAGGGGTACAGATACGCAGTATTTT,CASRYQRGTDTQYF
TRBD2,TRBJ2-7,TRBV5-5,NA,TGTGCCAGCAGCCCTAGGACTAGCGGGAGCATCGAGCAGTACTTC,CASSPRTSGSIEQYF
NA,TRBJ2-5,TRBV7-7,NA,TGTGCTAGCAGCCCAGGGACTGTCCAAGAGACCCAGTACTTC,CASSPGTVQETQYF
NA,TRBJ1-1,TRBV9,NA,TGTGCCAGCAGCTCAGGATGGGGGCAGGCCACTGAAGCTTTCTTT,CASSSGWGQATEAFF